This entry features one TCR beta chain sequence. Repertoires were generated with immunoSEQ multiplex PCR, while TCRdb's copy carries only in-frame clones and drops some. This sample yields around 130,000 clones, of which roughly 90% are seen a single time; less than 40% belongs to the top ten. The data are from a study of control samples from healthy donors and cancer patients. V shed 4 bases and J shed 3 bases, with 16 bases lying between them. The CDR3 runs 15 residues. Germline V gene lookup returns CDR1 GTSNPN and CDR2 SVGIG (reference sequence). Source material: blood. The receptor comes from a man in his fifties in good health. The chain employs TRBV30 and TRBJ1-3; maybe TRBD1 (6 bases). Here the CDR3 reads CAWTPPGARGNTIYF. For the CDR3, the DNA is TGTGCCTGGACCCCCCCAGGGGCCCGTGGAAACACCATATATTTT.